Reported below is one T cell receptor (beta chain). The entry originates in a study of long-term antiretroviral therapy in people with HIV. The CDR3 covers 13 residues. Germline values: CDR1 MNHNS, CDR2 SASEGT. V lost 7 bases to trimming and J lost 3 bases; unmatched junction nucleotides: 5. An immunoSEQ assay, version v3.0, was performed at survey level. Sequenced by immunoSEQ multiplex PCR; TCRdb stores in-frame clones only, minus some. The data hold tens of thousands of clones, with over 75% observed a single time. This sequence originates from a man between 18 and 29 years old with HIV. The sequencing used unsorted PBMCs, collected 1.5 years after starting antiretroviral therapy. This chain links TRBV6-1 with TRBJ2-7; 8 bases line up with TRBD2. The CDR3 sequence: CASKSTSGYEQYF. CDR3 nucleotides: TGTGCCAGCAAGTCCACTAGCGGCTACGAGCAGTACTTC.